This T cell receptor (beta chain) derives from a study of T cell changes during pregnancy in multiple sclerosis. The length of the CDR3 is 15 residues. Looked up from germline, CDR1 is SGDLS and CDR2 is YYNGEE. The ends lost 2 bases at V and 8 bases at J; junction bases unmatched: 6. Measured with immunoSEQ multiplex PCR; TCRdb has only the in-frame clones, and not every one. This table has 30,000 to 40,000 clones, under 95% appearing once. The sequences come from CD4+ T cells from peripheral blood mononuclear cells, collected in the third trimester of pregnancy. The sequence derives from a female donor with multiple sclerosis, enrolled in a pregnancy study. The chain links TRBV9 to TRBJ2-1, with 11 bases lining up with TRBD2. CDR3 nucleotides: TGTGCCAGCAGCGTGGAACTAGCGGGAGAACATGAGCAGTTCTTC. Translation gives CASSVELAGEHEQFF.